This note documents a single T cell receptor (beta chain) sequence. These data are taken from a study of PD-1 blockade in classical Hodgkin lymphoma. Time point noted: cycle 4 day 1 (C4D1), after five to seven weeks of nivolumab. Brentuximab vedotin exposure varied, and every patient relapsed after autologous stem cell transplantation. The protocol was immunoSEQ multiplex PCR, while the TCRdb copy is restricted to in-frame clones and leaves out a portion. Seen here are about 41,000 clones, 69% observed once, and the top ten hold roughly 3%. The CDR3 is made up of 16 amino acids. Germline V gives CDR1 SGHRS, CDR2 YFSETQ. Trimming left V 0 bases short and J 9 bases short, with 19 bases between.

The sequence was obtained from a human donor with classical Hodgkin lymphoma. The input for sequencing was peripheral blood mononuclear cells (PBMCs), taken before the fourth cycle of nivolumab. The rearrangement joins TRBV5-1 to TRBJ1-5; D possibly corresponds to TRBD1 (5 bases). The CDR3 coding sequence is TGCGCCAGCAGCTTGGAAGGGACTATGAATGAGCGGCCCCAGCATTTT. This gives the protein CASSLEGTMNERPQHF.